This is a list of T cell receptor beta chains from one sample in a study of T cell repertoires in ileal Crohn's disease. Only in-frame clones appear in the TCRdb table, and some are missing; sequencing was by immunoSEQ multiplex PCR. Of under 12,000 clones in the sample, approximately 79% are singletons; the top ten hold approximately 6.5%. Sequenced: ileal tissue. Receptor source: an adult with Crohn's disease. Each CDR3 is given with its conserved first and last residue. The D gene is left open where the match is weak. Size tells how often a clone was seen (once, few, many) or the class of an expanded clone, and some rows leave it out.

d_call	v_call	j_call	clone_size	cdr3_nt	cdr3_aa
-	TRBV2	TRBJ1-2	-	TGTGCCGGCAGTGGGTTGGCAGGGAAATATGGCTACACCTTC	CAGSGLAGKYGYTF
-	TRBV19	TRBJ2-7	-	TGTGCCAGTAGCCTTGGGTCCCACCGGGACTACGAGCAGTACTTC	CASSLGSHRDYEQYF
-	TRBV27	TRBJ2-7	-	TGTGCCAGCAGTTTAAAGGGCAGGGCCTACGAGCAGTACTTC	CASSLKGRAYEQYF
TRBD2	TRBV5-1	TRBJ2-3	-	TGCGCCAGCAGCTTAGTACTAGCGGCTAGCGCAGATACGCAGTATTTT	CASSLVLAASADTQYF
-	TRBV6-5	TRBJ1-2	-	TGTGCCAGCAGTTACTCGTTAAGGAGCTATGGCTACACCTTC	CASSYSLRSYGYTF
-	TRBV6-5	TRBJ2-7	-	TGTGCCAGCAGTTACTCAAAGGGGTACGAGCAGTACTTC	CASSYSKGYEQYF
TRBD2	TRBV5-1	TRBJ2-7	-	TGCGCCAGCAGCTTGGGGGAGACTAGCGGCGCCTACGAGCAGTACTTC	CASSLGETSGAYEQYF
TRBD1	TRBV5-1	TRBJ1-2	-	TGCGCCAGCAGCTTGGGACAGGGGGCTAACTATGGCTACACCTTC	CASSLGQGANYGYTF
TRBD2	TRBV5-1	TRBJ2-7	-	TGCGCCAGCAGCTTCGGGGGGGACTCCTACGAGCAGTACTTC	CASSFGGDSYEQYF
-	TRBV7-9	TRBJ1-1	few	TGTGCCAGCAGCTCGTACAGGGACCCTGAAGCTTTCTTT	CASSSYRDPEAFF
-	TRBV2	TRBJ1-4	once	TGTGCCAGCAGTCCCAGGGTTACTAATGAAAAACTGTTTTTT	CASSPRVTNEKLFF
-	TRBV6-6	TRBJ2-1	-	TGTGCCAGCAGTCACCCCTTGGCAGGGACCTACAATGAGCAGTTCTTC	CASSHPLAGTYNEQFF
TRBD2	TRBV2	TRBJ2-7	-	TGTGCCAGTGATGGGGAGGGGCAGAGTTTATCCTACGAGCAGTACTTC	CASDGEGQSLSYEQYF
-	TRBV7-9	TRBJ1-1	-	TGTGCCAGCAGCACATTCGGGGGGGGCTGGACTGAAGCTTTCTTT	CASSTFGGGWTEAFF
TRBD1	TRBV30	TRBJ1-2	-	TGTGCCGGTACCGGGACAGGGTATGGCTACACCTTC	CAGTGTGYGYTF
-	TRBV5-1	TRBJ1-5	large	TGCGCCAGCAGCTTTGGGAGGGGGCAGCCCCAGCATTTT	CASSFGRGQPQHF
-	TRBV1	TRBJ1-1	-	TGCACCAGCAGCCAAGATCTCCCCGGGAAAGAACTCACGGGGGACACTGAAGCTTTCTTT	CTSSQDLPGKELTGDTEAFF
TRBD1	TRBV2	TRBJ2-1	-	TGTGCCAGCAGTGGGGGACAGGGCGGGAATGAGCAGTTCTTC	CASSGGQGGNEQFF
-	TRBV14	TRBJ1-1	few	TGTGCCAGCAGCCAGGGGGGGCGCAACACTGAAGCTTTCTTT	CASSQGGRNTEAFF
-	TRBV6-5	TRBJ1-5	-	TGTGCCAGCAGTTACTCAGGGAGGGATCAGCCCCAGCATTTT	CASSYSGRDQPQHF
-	TRBV7-9	TRBJ1-1	-	TGTGCCAGCAGCTTCGGGGACACTGAAGCTTTCTTT	CASSFGDTEAFF
-	TRBV5-1	TRBJ1-2	-	TGCGCCAGCAGCTTAGGACAGCTCTATGGCTACACCTTC	CASSLGQLYGYTF
-	TRBV6-6	TRBJ1-1	-	TGTGCCAGCAGGGACTTAGTGAACACTGAAGCTTTCTTT	CASRDLVNTEAFF
-	TRBV5-4	TRBJ2-7	-	TGTGCCAGCAGCTTGATGGGGGCTCTCTCCTACGAGCAGTACTTC	CASSLMGALSYEQYF
TRBD1	TRBV10-2	TRBJ2-4	few	TGCGCCAGCAGTGATCGGACAGGGGCCAAAAACATTCAGTACTTC	CASSDRTGAKNIQYF
-	TRBV4-1	TRBJ1-1	-	TGCGCCAGCAGCCAAGGTAGGCAGGCGAACACTGAAGCTTTCTTT	CASSQGRQANTEAFF
TRBD1	TRBV5-5	TRBJ2-7	-	TGTGCCAGCAGCCACCGAATTTCGACAGGGACCTACGAGCAGTACTTC	CASSHRISTGTYEQYF
TRBD1	TRBV27	TRBJ2-7	-	TGTGCCAGCAGTTTGCACGCAGGGGGCTGGGAGCAGTACTTC	CASSLHAGGWEQYF
-	TRBV2	TRBJ2-1	-	TGTGCCAGCAGAACCCCCCCGGACAATGAGCAGTTCTTC	CASRTPPDNEQFF
-	TRBV6-1	TRBJ2-1	few	TGTGCCAGCAGTCCCTACAGGAACAATGAGCAGTTCTTC	CASSPYRNNEQFF
TRBD2	TRBV18	TRBJ2-3	-	TGTGCCAGCTCACCCACTAGCGCAGATACGCAGTATTTT	CASSPTSADTQYF
TRBD1	TRBV5-6	TRBJ2-7	-	TGTGCCAGCAGCAGGGGACAGCCTGGCGAGCAGTACTTC	CASSRGQPGEQYF
-	TRBV7-2	TRBJ1-6	few	TGTGCCATTAAACGACGGAGTAATTCACCCCTCCACTTT	CAIKRRSNSPLHF
-	TRBV2	TRBJ1-5	-	TGTGCCAGCAGTGCGACATACGGGGGCAATCAGCCCCAGCATTTT	CASSATYGGNQPQHF
-	TRBV9	TRBJ2-1	-	TGTGCCAGCAGCGTAGCCAGGGCAAGTGAGCAGTTCTTC	CASSVARASEQFF
-	TRBV19	TRBJ1-1	once	TGTGCCAGTAGGCGGGGGAGGGACACTGAAGCTTTCTTT	CASRRGRDTEAFF
TRBD1	TRBV29-1	TRBJ2-3	-	TGCAGCGTTTCGCCGGGACAGGGGATTCGGGATACGCAGTATTTT	CSVSPGQGIRDTQYF
-	TRBV5-5	TRBJ2-7	-	TGTGCCAGCAGCTTGCTAGACTACGAGCAGTACTTC	CASSLLDYEQYF
TRBD1	TRBV9	TRBJ1-1	-	TGTGCCAGCAGCCCCCGCGGGACAGGTAGAACTGAAGCTTTCTTT	CASSPRGTGRTEAFF
TRBD2	TRBV27	TRBJ2-5	-	TGTGCCAGCAGGCCATGGGGGACTAGCTCGCAGACCCAGTACTTC	CASRPWGTSSQTQYF
TRBD1	TRBV2	TRBJ1-1	once	TGTGCCAGCACCAGGACAGGGGACATGAACACTGAAGCTTTCTTT	CASTRTGDMNTEAFF
TRBD2	TRBV18	TRBJ2-7	-	TGTGCCAGCTCACCTAGCGGGGGATACGAGCAGTACTTC	CASSPSGGYEQYF
-	TRBV9	TRBJ1-1	-	TGTGCCAGCAGCCTCTCGCCTAAGTGGAACACTGAAGCTTTCTTT	CASSLSPKWNTEAFF
-	TRBV4-2	TRBJ1-6	-	TGTGCCAGCAGCCGCAATATGGGGGGAAATTATAATTCACCCCTCCACTTT	CASSRNMGGNYNSPLHF
-	TRBV2	TRBJ1-2	-	TGTGCCAGCAGTGGGTTGGCAGGGAAATATGGCTACACCTTC	CASSGLAGKYGYTF
-	TRBV6-1	TRBJ1-5	-	TGTGCCAGCAGTGAAAGGCGGAGAAATCAGCCCCAGCATTTT	CASSERRRNQPQHF
-	TRBV11-2	TRBJ2-5	-	TGTGCCAGCAGCTTAGAGCTCCTCCGGGGGACCCAGTACTTC	CASSLELLRGTQYF
-	TRBV6-1	TRBJ1-1	-	TGTGCCAGCAGTGCCGGTGGGGGGACCACTGAAGCTTTCTTT	CASSAGGGTTEAFF
TRBD1	TRBV19	TRBJ1-1	-	TGTGCCAGTAGTGTTCGACAGGGGGACACTGAAGCTTTCTTT	CASSVRQGDTEAFF
-	TRBV6-1	TRBJ1-5	-	TGTGCCAGCAGGCTCGGGGGATTGAGTCAGCCCCAGCATTTT	CASRLGGLSQPQHF
-	TRBV6-6	TRBJ2-7	-	TGTGCCAGCAGCCCCCCGGGGGTAAACGAGCAGTACTTC	CASSPPGVNEQYF
TRBD1	TRBV5-5	TRBJ2-7	-	TGTGCCAGCACCTCCGGGACAGGGGACTACGAGCAGTACTTC	CASTSGTGDYEQYF
-	TRBV10-3	TRBJ1-6	-	TGTGCCATCAGTGAGCCGGACTGGGTGAATTCACCCCTCCACTTT	CAISEPDWVNSPLHF
TRBD1	TRBV6-1	TRBJ1-2	few	TGTGCCAGCAAAAGTCGACAGGGAAACTATGGCTACACCTTC	CASKSRQGNYGYTF
TRBD1	TRBV18	TRBJ1-5	-	TGTGCCAGCTCACCAAGTAGAGTGCAGGGGGCGAAACAGCCCCAGCATTTT	CASSPSRVQGAKQPQHF
TRBD1	TRBV30	TRBJ1-2	-	TGTGCCTCACAGGGGATCAACTACGGCTACACCTTC	CASQGINYGYTF
-	TRBV27	TRBJ2-5	-	TGTGCCAGCAGTCCCCCCCAGGGGACCCAGTACTTC	CASSPPQGTQYF
-	TRBV6-1	TRBJ1-3	-	TGTGCCAGCAGTGAAGGGGCAGGGAACACCATATATTTT	CASSEGAGNTIYF
-	TRBV7-9	TRBJ1-1	few	TGTGCCAGCAGCGGGTTTGGAGGCACTGAAGCTTTCTTT	CASSGFGGTEAFF
TRBD1	TRBV18	TRBJ1-1	-	TGTGCCAGCTCACCGAGACAGGGCATCACTGAAGCTTTCTTT	CASSPRQGITEAFF